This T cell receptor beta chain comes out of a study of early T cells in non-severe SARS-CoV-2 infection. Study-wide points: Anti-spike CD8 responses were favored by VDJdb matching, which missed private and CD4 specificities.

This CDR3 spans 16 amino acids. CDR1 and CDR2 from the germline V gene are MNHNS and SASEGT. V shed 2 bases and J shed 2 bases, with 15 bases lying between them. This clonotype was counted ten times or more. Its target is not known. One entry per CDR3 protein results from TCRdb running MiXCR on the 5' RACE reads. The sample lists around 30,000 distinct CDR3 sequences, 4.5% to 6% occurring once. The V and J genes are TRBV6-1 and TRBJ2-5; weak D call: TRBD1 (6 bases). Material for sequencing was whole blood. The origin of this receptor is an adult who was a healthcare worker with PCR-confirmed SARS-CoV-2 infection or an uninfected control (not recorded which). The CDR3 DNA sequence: TGTGCCAGCAGTGAACTACAGGGCCCGAAGCAAGAGACCCAGTACTTC. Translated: CASSELQGPKQETQYF.